Shown below are 17 T cell receptor beta chains from a single sample sequenced in a study of blood T cell repertoires in COVID-19. Here immunoSEQ multiplex PCR was the method, and the copy in TCRdb shows in-frame clones only, minus some. The profile shows around 390,000 clones, just under 90% of them singletons. Specimen: PBMCs or T cells enriched from blood (not recorded which). These receptors were obtained from a woman aged 45-65 years who had recovered from COVID-19.

CDR3 nucleotides: TGCGCCAGCAGCCAAGATCACGTGGAGACGGGCTATGGCTACACCTTC. Its translation is CASSQDHVETGYGYTF. The chain recombines TRBV4-1 with TRBJ1-2, with D uncertain. Trimming took 0 bases from V and 4 from J, leaving 15 bases between them. The CDR3 is 16 amino acids. CDR1 is MGHRA and CDR2 is YSYEKL in the germline V gene.

The gene calls are TRBV3-1 (or the pseudogene TRBV3-2) and TRBJ2-3; D remains ambiguous. Looked up from germline, CDR1 is LGHDT and CDR2 is YNNKEL (reference sequence). The V gene lost 4 bases and the J gene lost 2 bases, with 7 bases spanning the gap. CDR3 length: 13 amino acids. The CDR3 here is CASSPQITDTQYF. The CDR3 nucleotides read TGTGCCAGCAGCCCCCAAATCACAGATACGCAGTATTTT.

The J gene is TRBJ2-7, the V gene TRBV6-5, with D possibly TRBD1 on 5 matching bases. CDR1 and CDR2 from the germline V gene are MNHEY and SVGAGI. The V gene lost 5 bases and the J gene lost 3 bases, with 14 bases spanning the gap. CDR3 length: 14 residues. The DNA for the CDR3 is TGTGCCAGCAGTCGCGACAGATTCCACTACGAGCAGTACTTC. This encodes CASSRDRFHYEQYF.

J is TRBJ2-5 and V is TRBV2; possibly TRBD2 for D (6 bases). V lost 8 bases, J lost 5 bases, and 21 bases lay in between. The CDR3 spans 15 residues. Germline V gives CDR1 SNHLY, CDR2 FYNNEI. In DNA, the CDR3 is TGTGCCAGCCTACAGGTCGGCGGGGCCTCCGAGACCCAGTACTTC. Residues: CASLQVGGASETQYF.

This clone has at least ten counts. The CDR3 protein is CASSQDRFHGYTF. CDR3 bases: TGTGCCAGCAGCCAAGATCGGTTTCATGGCTACACCTTC. This chain uses TRBV3-1 (or the pseudogene TRBV3-2) with TRBJ1-2; D gene uncertain. This CDR3 contains 13 residues. V was trimmed by 0 bases and J by 6 bases, leaving 8 bases between them. The germline V gene encodes CDR1 LGHDT and CDR2 YNNKEL (reference sequence).

The chain employs TRBV6-5 and TRBJ1-5; D perhaps matches TRBD1 (6 bases). CDR3 size: 14 residues. The ends were cut back, 5 bases at V and 7 bases at J, with 15 bases in the middle. Germline loops: CDR1 MNHEY, CDR2 SVGAGI. Here the CDR3 reads CASSPHDRNQPQHF. The CDR3 bases are TGTGCCAGCAGTCCCCACGACAGGAACCAGCCCCAGCATTTT.

The J gene is TRBJ1-1, the V gene TRBV29-1; TRBD1 aligns across 8 bases. Per the germline V gene, CDR1 is SQVTM and CDR2 is ANQGSEA. After removal of 0 bases from V and 3 bases from J, the junction contained 6 bases not matched to a gene. The CDR3 is 15 amino acids. The CDR3 bases are TGCAGCGTTGAAGATCCGGACAGGGAGGACACTGAAGCTTTCTTT. It specifies CSVEDPDREDTEAFF.

This chain joins TRBV28 and TRBJ1-5; the D gene is possibly TRBD1 (5 bases). The CDR3 runs to 14 residues. Trimming shortened V by 7 bases and J by 7 bases, and 17 bases separated the two germline ends. CDR1 and CDR2 (germline): MDHEN, SYDVKM. CDR3 protein: CASNTGGIGQPQHF. CDR3 DNA: TGTGCCAGCAATACCGGGGGGATTGGGCAGCCCCAGCATTTT.

The chain recombines TRBV2 with TRBJ1-2; D may be TRBD1 (5 bases). Germline loops: CDR1 SNHLY, CDR2 FYNNEI. The CDR3 is made up of 14 amino acids. V lost 7 bases and J lost 0, with 12 bases in between. Here the CDR3 reads CASTMTGANYGYTF. The CDR3 DNA is TGTGCCAGCACCATGACGGGGGCTAACTATGGCTACACCTTC.

This clone was seen once. This rearrangement joins TRBV20-1 to TRBJ2-1, with D possibly being TRBD1 (5 bases). The CDR3 loop spans 10 amino acids. The germline gives CDR1 DFQATT, CDR2 SNEGSKA (reference sequence). The V and J ends lost 6 bases and 7 bases respectively, with 7 bases between them. The CDR3 loop reads CSAKGNEQFF. For the CDR3, the DNA is TGCAGTGCGAAGGGGAATGAGCAGTTCTTC.

This clone came up a few times. This rearrangement joins TRBV6-5 to TRBJ1-1; D is perhaps TRBD1 (5 bases). Germline V CDR1 and CDR2: MNHEY, SVGAGI. V gave up 7 bases and J gave up 0 bases, with 12 bases separating them. This CDR3 has 14 residues. The CDR3 bases are TGTGCCAGCATCACAGGATCCTTGAACACTGAAGCTTTCTTT. Its translation: CASITGSLNTEAFF.

This chain links TRBV5-3 with TRBJ1-2; tentatively, D is TRBD1 (6 bases). TRBV5-3 is an ORF; its function is uncertain. V lost 8 bases and J lost 4, with 21 bases in between. The CDR3 runs 15 residues. The CDR3 region has the DNA TGTGCCAGCGCTTACCTACAGGGCGGGGGCTATGGCTACACCTTC. Translated: CASAYLQGGGYGYTF.

The rearrangement links TRBV27 to TRBJ1-3; D unclear. Germline V gives CDR1 MNHEY, CDR2 SMNVEV (reference sequence). The CDR3 length is 14 residues. V was shortened by 5 bases and J by 4 bases, with 12 bases between the two germline ends. The CDR3 bases are TGTGCCAGCAGTACCAGGTGGCCCGGAAACACCATATATTTT. Its translation: CASSTRWPGNTIYF.

The CDR3 nucleotides are TGCGCCAGCAGCTTGCTCTTGGGTCCTCCCGAGGCTGAAAAACTGTTTTTT. As protein: CASSLLLGPPEAEKLFF. This chain links TRBV5-1 with TRBJ1-4; no firm D call. The CDR3 spans 17 residues. Germline V CDR1 and CDR2: SGHRS, YFSETQ. Trimming removed 1 base from V and 7 bases from J, with 20 bases in between.

A few counts support this clone. V and J are TRBV9 and TRBJ2-7; TRBD1 aligns across 7 bases. V shed 4 bases and J 7 bases; nucleotides not matched to a gene: 11. This CDR3 is built from 14 residues. CDR1 SGDLS and CDR2 YYNGEE come from the germline V gene. The CDR3 reads CASSFDTGVREQYF. The CDR3 coding sequence is TGTGCCAGCAGCTTTGATACAGGGGTGAGGGAGCAGTACTTC.

The V and J genes are TRBV6-6 and TRBJ2-7; D gene uncertain. The V end lost 6 bases, the J end lost 4 bases, and 10 bases lay between the germline ends. CDR1 is MNHNY, CDR2 SVGAGI, per germline (reference sequence). This CDR3 contains 12 residues. For the CDR3, the DNA is TGTGCCAGCAGCCACGAACATTACGAGCAGTACTTC. The encoded protein is CASSHEHYEQYF.

The rearrangement uses TRBV28 and TRBJ1-1, with D hard to call. CDR1 is MDHEN, CDR2 SYDVKM, per germline. Trimming shortened V by 3 bases and J by 9 bases, and 8 bases separated the two germline ends. The CDR3 loop spans 11 amino acids. The CDR3 region has the DNA TGTGCCAGCAGTTTTCAGGTACAAGCTTTCTTT. This gives the protein CASSFQVQAFF.